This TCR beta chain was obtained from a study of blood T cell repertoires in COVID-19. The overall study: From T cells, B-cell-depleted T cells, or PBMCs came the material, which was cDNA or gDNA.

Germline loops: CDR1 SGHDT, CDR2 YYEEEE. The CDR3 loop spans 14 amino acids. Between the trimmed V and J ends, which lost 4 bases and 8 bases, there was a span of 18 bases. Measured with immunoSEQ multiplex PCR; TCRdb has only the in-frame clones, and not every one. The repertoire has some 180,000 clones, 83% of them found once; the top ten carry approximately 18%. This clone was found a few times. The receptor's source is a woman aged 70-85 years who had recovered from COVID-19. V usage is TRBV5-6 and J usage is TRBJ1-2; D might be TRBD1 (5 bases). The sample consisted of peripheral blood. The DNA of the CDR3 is TGTGCCAGCAGCACGAGACCCCGGGGGGTCGGCTACACCTTC. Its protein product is CASSTRPRGVGYTF.